A selection of T cell receptor beta chains follows, all from one sample in a study of cytomegalovirus exposure and HLA in healthy donors. The table came from immunoSEQ multiplex PCR; TCRdb's copy has only in-frame clones and leaves some out. The table lists more than 90,000 clones, roughly four fifths of them singletons. The sequenced material came from PBMCs. The receptors were gathered from a man younger than 40 in good health and CMV-seronegative. Both conserved end residues are part of each CDR3. The order of the fields is D gene, V gene, J gene, clone size, CDR3 protein, CDR3 DNA. A D gene is named only where the DNA matches it firmly. Size is stated for part of the rows, as once, few or many counts, or as a class when the clone is expanded.

.	TRBV7-2	TRBJ2-3	.	CASSLYVGSMTDTQYF	TGTGCCAGCAGCTTATACGTGGGTAGCATGACAGATACGCAGTATTTT
.	TRBV7-9	TRBJ1-1	.	CSSSLPYTEAFF	TGTTCCAGCAGCTTACCGTACACTGAAGCTTTCTTT
TRBD2	TRBV5-1	TRBJ2-1	once	CASSLPSGSQEQFF	TGCGCCAGCAGCTTGCCTAGCGGGAGCCAGGAGCAGTTCTTC
TRBD2	TRBV10-3	TRBJ2-1	.	CAISKGTSKNEQFF	TGTGCCATCAGCAAAGGGACTAGCAAGAATGAGCAGTTCTTC
TRBD2	TRBV2	TRBJ2-1	.	CASNLGTSGSNEQFF	TGTGCCAGCAATCTCGGGACTAGCGGCAGCAATGAGCAGTTCTTC
.	TRBV4-2	TRBJ2-1	once	CASSRELIYELAGNEQFF	TGTGCCAGCAGCCGTGAATTAATATACGAACTAGCAGGCAATGAGCAGTTCTTC
TRBD1	TRBV27	TRBJ2-4	.	CASSLTTTGEPLAKNIQYF	TGTGCCAGCAGTTTGACCACAACAGGGGAACCTTTAGCCAAAAACATTCAGTACTTC
TRBD1	TRBV19	TRBJ2-1	.	CASSIGQVYNEQFF	TGTGCCAGTAGTATCGGACAGGTATACAATGAGCAGTTCTTC
TRBD1	TRBV9	TRBJ2-5	.	CASSDPTGSIETQYF	TGTGCCAGCAGCGACCCGACAGGGTCTATTGAGACCCAGTACTTC
.	TRBV29-1	TRBJ1-3	.	CSTRGGYSGNTIYF	TGCAGCACCCGGGGTGGTTACTCTGGAAACACCATATATTTT
TRBD2	TRBV7-3	TRBJ2-1	.	CASSFGLAGDNEQFF	TGTGCCAGCAGCTTCGGGCTAGCGGGAGATAATGAGCAGTTCTTC
.	TRBV19	TRBJ1-2	.	CASSTPYRVLITQGGYTF	TGTGCCAGTAGTACCCCGTACAGGGTTCTCATAACCCAGGGTGGCTACACCTTC
TRBD1	TRBV2	TRBJ1-3	.	CASRRYRDRGLDGNTIYF	TGTGCCAGCAGGAGATACCGGGACAGGGGACTAGACGGAAACACCATATATTTT
TRBD2	TRBV19	TRBJ2-5	once	CASKRSGTTQQETQYF	TGTGCCAGTAAGAGATCCGGGACTACTCAACAAGAGACCCAGTACTTC
TRBD1	TRBV27	TRBJ2-2	.	CASSQGQGNTGELFF	TGTGCCAGCAGTCAGGGACAGGGAAACACCGGGGAGCTGTTTTTT
.	TRBV29-1	TRBJ2-4	.	CSVGQGRIRYF	TGCAGCGTTGGGCAGGGGCGGATTCGGTACTTC
TRBD1	TRBV9	TRBJ1-2	.	CASSPLDRASGYTF	TGTGCCAGCAGCCCCCTTGACAGGGCGTCCGGCTACACCTTC
TRBD2	TRBV27	TRBJ2-3	.	CASSPERGGSHTQYF	TGTGCCAGCAGTCCTGAGCGGGGGGGCTCCCATACGCAGTATTTT
TRBD1	TRBV19	TRBJ1-1	.	CASSITLGQGTSGAFF	TGTGCCAGTAGTATAACGTTAGGACAGGGGACGAGTGGAGCTTTCTTT
TRBD2	TRBV5-4	TRBJ2-3	.	CASSTPTSGQDTQYF	TGTGCCAGCAGCACACCTACTAGCGGTCAGGATACGCAGTATTTT
TRBD1	TRBV5-5	TRBJ1-5	.	CASRGTGDQPQHF	TGTGCCAGCAGAGGCACAGGGGATCAGCCCCAGCATTTT
.	TRBV27	TRBJ2-1	.	CASRTGFHEQFF	TGTGCCAGCAGAACAGGGTTCCATGAGCAGTTCTTC
TRBD1	TRBV28	TRBJ1-1	.	CASSFLDRREAEAFF	TGTGCCAGCAGTTTTCTGGACAGGAGGGAGGCTGAAGCTTTCTTT
.	TRBV5-8	TRBJ1-1	.	CASSFGPFEAFF	TGTGCCAGCAGCTTCGGTCCGTTTGAAGCTTTCTTT
.	TRBV2	TRBJ1-1	few	CASSEVGDINTEAFF	TGTGCCAGCAGTGAAGTCGGGGACATTAACACTGAAGCTTTCTTT
.	TRBV4-1	TRBJ2-3	.	CASSQLGASTDTQYF	TGCGCCAGCAGCCAACTTGGGGCTAGCACAGATACGCAGTATTTT
TRBD2	TRBV6-1	TRBJ2-5	.	CASSPGLEETQYF	TGTGCCAGCAGCCCGGGACTAGAGGAGACCCAGTACTTC
TRBD1	TRBV7-2	TRBJ2-5	.	CASSSPTGWVQETQYF	TGTGCCAGCAGCTCGCCGACAGGGTGGGTACAAGAGACCCAGTACTTC
TRBD1	TRBV6-5	TRBJ1-1	few	CASNPGQGKNTEAFF	TGTGCCAGCAATCCGGGACAGGGGAAAAACACTGAAGCTTTCTTT
.	TRBV6-6	TRBJ1-6	few	CASSGVYNSPLHF	TGTGCCAGCTCCGGGGTCTATAATTCACCCCTCCACTTT
.	TRBV6-1	TRBJ1-3	.	CASSVQFLGASGNTIYF	TGTGCCAGCAGTGTGCAGTTTTTAGGGGCCTCTGGAAACACCATATATTTT
.	TRBV12-5	TRBJ1-1	.	CASGFEENTEAFF	TGTGCTAGTGGTTTTGAGGAGAACACTGAAGCTTTCTTT
.	TRBV5-5	TRBJ2-1	.	CASSLLAKTVISSYNEQFF	TGTGCCAGCAGCTTGTTGGCGAAGACAGTGATAAGCTCCTACAATGAGCAGTTCTTC
.	TRBV4-2	TRBJ1-2	.	CASSQDEAGEGYTF	TGTGCCAGCAGCCAAGATGAAGCAGGGGAAGGCTACACCTTC
TRBD1	TRBV6-5	TRBJ1-1	few	CASRPTGGMNTEAFF	TGTGCCAGCAGGCCGACAGGGGGGATGAACACTGAAGCTTTCTTT
.	TRBV6-1	TRBJ1-2	.	CASSDPRGGHGYTF	TGTGCCAGCAGTGACCCCCGAGGGGGTCACGGCTACACCTTC
.	TRBV29-1	TRBJ2-3	.	CSVDQERSSSTDTQYF	TGCAGCGTTGATCAAGAGCGGAGTAGTAGCACAGATACGCAGTATTTT